This T cell receptor beta chain was captured by sequencing in a study of CD8 T cells in Susac syndrome. CDR1 and CDR2 from the germline V gene are GTSNPN and SVGIG (reference sequence). Trimming removed 5 bases from V and 0 bases from J, with 9 bases in between. This CDR3 is 13 amino acids long. RNA amounts of roughly 0.45 to 1 ug underwent reverse transcription with random hexamers. TCRdb redid the calling of the immunoSEQ multiplex PCR reads with MiXCR, one entry per CDR3 protein. Here the sample spans about 160,000 distinct CDR3 sequences, around 94% being singletons. The sequence was obtained from a human donor with multiple sclerosis. What was sequenced was CD4+ T cells from PBMCs. This sequence joins TRBV30 and TRBJ2-3; D is undetermined. CDR3: CAWGRFSTDTQYF. The CDR3 bases are TGTGCCTGGGGCCGGTTTAGCACAGATACGCAGTATTTT.